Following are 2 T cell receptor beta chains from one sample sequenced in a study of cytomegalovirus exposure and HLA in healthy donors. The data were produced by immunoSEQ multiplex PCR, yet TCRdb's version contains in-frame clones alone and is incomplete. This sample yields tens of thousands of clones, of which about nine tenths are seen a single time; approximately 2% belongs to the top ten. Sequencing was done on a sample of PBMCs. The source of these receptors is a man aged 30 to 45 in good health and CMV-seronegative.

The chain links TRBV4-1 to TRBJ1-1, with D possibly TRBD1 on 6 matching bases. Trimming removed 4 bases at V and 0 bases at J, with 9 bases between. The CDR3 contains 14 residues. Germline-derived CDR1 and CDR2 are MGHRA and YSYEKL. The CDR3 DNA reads TGCGCCAGCAGCCCGGACAGTATGAACACTGAAGCTTTCTTT. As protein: CASSPDSMNTEAFF.

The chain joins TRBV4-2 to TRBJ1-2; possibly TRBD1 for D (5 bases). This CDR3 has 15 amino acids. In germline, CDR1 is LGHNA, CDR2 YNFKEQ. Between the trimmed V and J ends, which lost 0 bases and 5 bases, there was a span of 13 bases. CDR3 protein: CASSQDGRQPYGYTF. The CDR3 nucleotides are TGTGCCAGCAGCCAAGATGGTCGACAGCCGTATGGCTACACCTTC.